This T cell receptor beta chain was obtained from a study of T cell responses to AZD1222 COVID-19 vaccine. General study results and limits: Repertoires were sampled only after the peak T cell response.

The germline V gene has CDR1 SGHAT and CDR2 FQNNGV. The CDR3 has 13 amino acids. Unmatched junction bases numbered 5, after V lost 5 bases and J lost 9 bases. Some clones are missing from TCRdb's copy, which holds only in-frame ones; the method was immunoSEQ multiplex PCR. Of 120,000 or so clones detected, over 75% appear once; the ten largest clones hold about 19%. Details on this clone: Its antigen is undetermined.

The TCR sequence derives from an adult in good health. Sequencing was performed on peripheral blood, taken on day 0 of MenACWY control vaccination. This chain joins TRBV11-2 and TRBJ2-1; TRBD2 aligns across 9 bases. The CDR3 DNA follows: TGTGCCAGCAGCCCCGGGACTAGCATTGAGCAGTTCTTC. This sequence encodes CASSPGTSIEQFF.